This T cell receptor beta chain was recovered during a study of blood T cell repertoires in COVID-19. Study at large: Samples of COVID-19 (acute and convalescent) were obtained from the United States, Italy and Spain. The analysed material was cDNA or gDNA that came from T cells, B-cell-depleted T cells, or PBMCs.

Original data processing: Amplifying reference gene primers gave estimates of nucleated cell counts. The repertoire was sequenced with immunoSEQ multiplex PCR; TCRdb's copy has only in-frame clones and lacks some. V and J calls and clone size come straight from that table; D and trimming were deduced from the DNA. This sample has under 200,000 clones, with 87% found just once. Germline V gene lookup returns CDR1 SGHDN and CDR2 FVKESK. This CDR3 is 15 amino acids long. The V end lost 6 bases, the J end lost 9 bases, and 18 bases lay between the germline ends. This clonotype was obtained from a man aged 35-49 years with active or convalescent COVID-19. Material: peripheral blood. The J gene is TRBJ1-6, the V gene TRBV14; D may be TRBD1 (6 bases). This chain's CDR3 is CASRHTHRASSPLHF. The CDR3 nucleotides are TGTGCCAGCAGACACACACACAGGGCCAGTTCACCCCTCCACTTT.